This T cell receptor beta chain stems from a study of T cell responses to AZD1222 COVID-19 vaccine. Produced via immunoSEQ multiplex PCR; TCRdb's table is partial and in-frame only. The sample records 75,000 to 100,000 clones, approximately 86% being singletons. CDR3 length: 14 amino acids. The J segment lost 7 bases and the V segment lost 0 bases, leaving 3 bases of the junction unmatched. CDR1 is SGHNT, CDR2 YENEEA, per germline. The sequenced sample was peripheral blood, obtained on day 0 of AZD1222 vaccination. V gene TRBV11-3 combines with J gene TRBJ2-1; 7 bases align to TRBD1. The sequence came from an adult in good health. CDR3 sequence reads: CASSLETGTNEQFF. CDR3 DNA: TGTGCCAGCAGCTTAGAGACAGGGACGAATGAGCAGTTCTTC.